Presented here are 19 T cell receptor beta chains from one specimen sequenced in a study of CD8+CD57+ T cells in acquired aplastic anemia. TCR beta VDJ combinations and CDR3 sequences were profiled from genomic DNA. A single record per CDR3 protein comes from TCRdb applying MiXCR to the reads. The sample has 220,000 or so distinct CDR3 sequences, about 62% seen once. Sequenced patients had shown CD8+CD57+ cell expansion by flow cytometry. The material sequenced was sorted CD4+, CD8+, or CD8+CD57+ T cells (not recorded which) from PBMCs. These receptors were collected from a human donor with aplastic anemia.

The rearrangement links TRBV2 to TRBJ2-7, with 10 positions matching TRBD1. V lost 7 bases, J lost 6 bases, and 9 bases stayed unmatched. Germline assignment: CDR1 SNHLY and CDR2 FYNNEI. The CDR3 totals 14 residues. CDR3 sequence reads: CASNDPGQGPEQYF. The CDR3 nucleotides are TGTGCCAGCAACGATCCGGGACAGGGGCCCGAGCAGTACTTC.

This clonotype was recorded many times. The genes are TRBV4-1 and TRBJ1-2; no firm D call. The CDR3 contains 13 residues. Trimming took 2 bases from V and 8 from J, leaving 12 bases between them. Germline V gives CDR1 MGHRA, CDR2 YSYEKL. The CDR3 region has the DNA TGCGCCAGCAGCCAATCGGGGAATGGCGGCTACACCTTC. Its translation is CASSQSGNGGYTF.

The chain joins TRBV2 to TRBJ1-1; 9 bases are shared with TRBD1. This CDR3 region has 15 residues. Trimming removed 7 bases from V and 5 bases from J; junction bases left unmatched: 11. Germline V gene sequence: CDR1 SNHLY, CDR2 FYNNEI. In DNA, the CDR3 is TGTGCCAGCAACCTCCCTTGGGACAGGGAAACTGAAGCTTTCTTT. It encodes CASNLPWDRETEAFF.

This clonotype was detected ten times or more. The chain joins TRBV20-1 to TRBJ2-7; the D gene is possibly TRBD1 (6 bases). The V gene's germline CDR1 is DFQATT and CDR2 SNEGSKA (reference sequence). V lost 1 base and J lost 6, with 10 bases in between. The CDR3 has 12 amino acids. CDR3 protein: CSARVGGPEQYF. The DNA of the CDR3 is TGCAGTGCTAGAGTTGGGGGCCCCGAGCAGTACTTC.

The chain links TRBV7-8 to TRBJ2-5; D is possibly TRBD2 (5 bases). The CDR3 covers 15 residues. Germline lookup yields CDR1 SGHVS and CDR2 FQNEAQ. The V end was cut by 4 bases, the J end by 2 bases, with 14 bases between. CDR3 sequence (DNA): TGTGCCAGCAGCTCGTTGGGAGCGGCTCAAGAGACCCAGTACTTC. Translated, it gives CASSSLGAAQETQYF.

This clonotype was observed once. The chain combines TRBV15 with TRBJ1-5; D uncertain. The ends were cut back, 0 bases at V and 14 bases at J, with 11 bases in the middle. The CDR3 length is 12 residues. In germline, CDR1 is LNHNV, CDR2 YYDKDF (reference sequence). CDR3 nucleotides: TGTGCCACCAGCAGAGATGAAGGTGAAGAGCATTTT. This sequence encodes CATSRDEGEEHF.

The rearrangement joins TRBV19 to TRBJ1-2; no definite D call. This CDR3 is built from 16 residues. The V and J ends lost 4 bases and 6 bases respectively, with 21 bases between them. Per germline, CDR1 LNHDA and CDR2 SQIVND (reference sequence). This CDR3 is CASSTWTGLTIDGYTF. The CDR3 DNA follows: TGTGCCAGTAGTACCTGGACCGGACTCACCATCGATGGCTACACCTTC.

This clonotype has a count of ten or more. The rearrangement joins TRBV7-8 to TRBJ1-6, with D uncertain. CDR3 size: 12 residues. The germline V gene has CDR1 SGHVS and CDR2 FQNEAQ. V dropped 5 bases and J dropped 15 bases, with 14 bases sitting between them. The CDR3 sequence: CASSPVRGNLHF. The CDR3 DNA reads as TGTGCCAGCAGCCCAGTTCGGGGTAACCTCCACTTT.

This rearrangement joins TRBV15 to TRBJ2-1, with TRBD2 matching over 9 bases. CDR1 is LNHNV, CDR2 YYDKDF, per germline (reference sequence). The CDR3 has 15 amino acids. The trim removed 3 bases at V and 8 bases at J, leaving 8 bases unmatched. The CDR3 reads CATSSISGRRHEQFF. In nucleotides, the CDR3 is TGTGCCACCAGCAGCATTAGCGGGAGACGTCATGAGCAGTTCTTC.

This clonotype occurred many times. The rearrangement links TRBV20-1 to TRBJ1-4; no clear D. The CDR3 is made up of 14 amino acids. Germline lookup yields CDR1 DFQATT and CDR2 SNEGSKA (reference sequence). The V end was cut by 3 bases, the J end by 1 base, with 9 bases between. In nucleotides, the CDR3 is TGCAGTGCTAGGCTGGCGGAAACTAATGAAAAACTGTTTTTT. Residues: CSARLAETNEKLFF.

This chain connects TRBV7-2 to TRBJ2-3; TRBD2 might be the D (7 bases). The CDR3 loop spans 17 amino acids. Germline lookup yields CDR1 SGHTA and CDR2 FQGNSA. The V end was cut by 1 base, the J end by 4 bases, with 18 bases between. The CDR3 region has the DNA TGTGCCAGCAGCTTAGTAGGGGGGGGCTACCCCGCAGATACGCAGTATTTT. Residues: CASSLVGGGYPADTQYF. Supplemented by reference TRBV7-2 and TRBJ2-3, the full variable domain reads GAGVSQSPSNKVTEKGKDVELRCDPISGHTALYWYRQSLGQGLEFLIYFQGNSAPDKSGLPSDRFSAERTGGSVSTLTIQRTQQEDSAVYLCASSLVGGGYPADTQYFGPGTRLTVL.

The V gene is TRBV9, the J gene TRBJ2-1; 11 bases agree with TRBD2. The CDR3 runs to 15 residues. Per the germline V gene, CDR1 is SGDLS and CDR2 is YYNGEE. V lost 0 bases to trimming and J lost 5 bases; unmatched junction nucleotides: 1. This CDR3 reads CASSVELAGDNEQFF. CDR3 coding DNA: TGTGCCAGCAGCGTAGAACTAGCGGGAGACAATGAGCAGTTCTTC.

The chain couples TRBV11-2 to TRBJ1-6; weak D call: TRBD1 (6 bases). V lost 7 bases to trimming and J lost 5 bases, with 15 bases between them. CDR1 is SGHAT and CDR2 is FQNNGV in the germline V gene. The CDR3 is 15 amino acids. CDR3 protein: CASTLGWTDNSPLHF. For the CDR3, the DNA is TGTGCCAGCACCCTGGGGTGGACAGATAATTCACCCCTCCACTTT.

This chain links TRBV9 with TRBJ1-5, with D unclear. The CDR3 has 15 amino acids. CDR1 is SGDLS, CDR2 YYNGEE, per germline. With 0 bases removed from V and 2 bases from J, the gap between germline ends came to 9 bases. The CDR3 nucleotides are TGTGCCAGCAGCGTAGGGGTTTTGGGCAATCAGCCCCAGCATTTT. It codes for CASSVGVLGNQPQHF.

The rearrangement uses TRBV11-3 and TRBJ2-7, with 10 positions matching TRBD1. CDR1 SGHNT and CDR2 YENEEA come from the germline V gene. The V gene end was trimmed by 5 bases and the J gene end by 4 bases; junction bases not matched to a gene: 2. The CDR3 is 13 amino acids. The CDR3 sequence is CASSDRGLYEQYF. CDR3 sequence (DNA): TGTGCCAGCAGCGACAGGGGGCTTTACGAGCAGTACTTC.

The rearrangement uses TRBV20-1 and TRBJ2-7; TRBD2 matches 8 bases. The CDR3 length is 14 residues. Germline trimming cut 7 bases from V and 2 bases from J; bases unmatched to any gene: 10. CDR1 and CDR2 from the germline V gene are DFQATT and SNEGSKA (reference sequence). The CDR3 loop is CSVTGGAYTYEQYF. DNA of the CDR3: TGCAGTGTGACGGGGGGGGCATACACCTACGAGCAGTACTTC.

V is TRBV12-3 or TRBV12-4 and J is TRBJ2-1; TRBD2 aligns across 13 bases. V shed 2 bases and J 7 bases; nucleotides not matched to a gene: 8. There are 17 residues in the CDR3. CDR3 region: CASSLTIGLAGENEQFF. The CDR3 DNA reads as TGTGCCAGCAGTTTAACTATCGGACTAGCGGGAGAGAATGAGCAGTTCTTC.

The chain joins TRBV19 to TRBJ1-5, with 8 bases that match TRBD1. The V gene end was trimmed by 2 bases and the J gene end by 7 bases; junction bases not matched to a gene: 7. The CDR3 covers 15 residues. Germline V gene sequence: CDR1 LNHDA, CDR2 SQIVND (reference sequence). CDR3 sequence: CASSIPQGAGQPQHF. In DNA, the CDR3 is TGTGCCAGTAGTATACCCCAGGGGGCCGGGCAGCCCCAGCATTTT.

This chain joins TRBV19 and TRBJ1-1; 8 nucleotides agree with TRBD1. CDR1 and CDR2 from the germline V gene are LNHDA and SQIVND (reference sequence). This CDR3 has 15 residues. V lost 5 bases to trimming and J lost 5 bases; unmatched junction nucleotides: 10. In DNA form, the CDR3 reads TGTGCCAGTAGTCGACAGGGGAACTTCGAGACTGAAGCTTTCTTT. The encoded protein is CASSRQGNFETEAFF.